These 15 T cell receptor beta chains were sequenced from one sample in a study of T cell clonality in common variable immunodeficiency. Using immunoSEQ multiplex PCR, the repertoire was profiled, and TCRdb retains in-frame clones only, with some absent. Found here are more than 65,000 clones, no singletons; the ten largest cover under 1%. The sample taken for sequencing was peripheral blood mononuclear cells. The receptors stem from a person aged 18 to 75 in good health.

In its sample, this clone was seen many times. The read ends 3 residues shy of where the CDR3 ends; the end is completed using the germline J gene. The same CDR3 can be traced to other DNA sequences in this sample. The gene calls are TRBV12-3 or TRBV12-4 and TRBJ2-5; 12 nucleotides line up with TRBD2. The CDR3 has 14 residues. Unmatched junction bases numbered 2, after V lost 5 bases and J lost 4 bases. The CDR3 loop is CASSRTSGIETQYF. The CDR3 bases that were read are TGTGCCAGCAGTCGGACTAGCGGGATAGAGACC.

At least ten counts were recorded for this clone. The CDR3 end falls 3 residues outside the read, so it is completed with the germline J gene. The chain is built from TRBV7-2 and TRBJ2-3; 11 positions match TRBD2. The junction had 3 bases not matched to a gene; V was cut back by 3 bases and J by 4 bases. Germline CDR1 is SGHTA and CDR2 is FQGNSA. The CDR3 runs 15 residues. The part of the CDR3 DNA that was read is TGTGCCAGCAGCTTCGGGACTAGCGGCCCAGATACG. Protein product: CASSFGTSGPDT. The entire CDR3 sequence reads CASSFGTSGPDTQYF. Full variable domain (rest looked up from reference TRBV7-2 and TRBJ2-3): GAGVSQSPSNKVTEKGKDVELRCDPISGHTALYWYRQSLGQGLEFLIYFQGNSAPDKSGLPSDRFSAERTGGSVSTLTIQRTQQEDSAVYLCASSFGTSGPDTQYFGPGTRLTVL.

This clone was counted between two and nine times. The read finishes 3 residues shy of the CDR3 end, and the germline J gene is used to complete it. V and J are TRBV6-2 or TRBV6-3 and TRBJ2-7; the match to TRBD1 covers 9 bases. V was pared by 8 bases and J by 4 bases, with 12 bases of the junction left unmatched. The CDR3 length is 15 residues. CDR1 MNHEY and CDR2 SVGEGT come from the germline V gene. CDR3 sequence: CASQTTGGAWYEQYF. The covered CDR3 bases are TGTGCCAGCCAGACTACAGGGGGCGCTTGGTACGAG.

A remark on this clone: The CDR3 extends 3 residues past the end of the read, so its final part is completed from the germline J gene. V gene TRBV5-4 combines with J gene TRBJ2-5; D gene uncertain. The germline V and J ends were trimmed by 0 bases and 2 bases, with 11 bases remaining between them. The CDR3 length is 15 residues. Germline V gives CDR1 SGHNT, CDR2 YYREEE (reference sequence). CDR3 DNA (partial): TGTGCCAGCAGCTTGGCTCAGCGTTCACAAGAGACC. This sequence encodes CASSLAQRSQET. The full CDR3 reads CASSLAQRSQETQYF. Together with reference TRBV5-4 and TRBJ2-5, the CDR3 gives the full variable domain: ETGVTQSPTHLIKTRGQQVTLRCSSQSGHNTVSWYQQALGQGPQFIFQYYREEENGRGNFPPRFSGLQFPNYSSELNVNALELDDSALYLCASSLAQRSQETQYFGPGTRLLVL.

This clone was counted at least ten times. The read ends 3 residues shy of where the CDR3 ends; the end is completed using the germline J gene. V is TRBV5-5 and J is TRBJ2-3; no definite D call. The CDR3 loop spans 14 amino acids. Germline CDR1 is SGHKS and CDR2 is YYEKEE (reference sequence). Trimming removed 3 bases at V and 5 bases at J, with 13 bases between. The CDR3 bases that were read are TGTGCCAGCAGCTCCCGACATCAGGAAGATACG. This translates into CASSSRHQEDT. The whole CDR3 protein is CASSSRHQEDTQYF.

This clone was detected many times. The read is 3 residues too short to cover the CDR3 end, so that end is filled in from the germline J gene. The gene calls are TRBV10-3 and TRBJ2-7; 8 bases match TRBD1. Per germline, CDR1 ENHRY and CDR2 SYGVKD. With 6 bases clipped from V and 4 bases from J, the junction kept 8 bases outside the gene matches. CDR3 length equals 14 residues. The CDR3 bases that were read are TGTGCCATCAGGCCGGACAGGGCTGGGTACGAG. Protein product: CAIRPDRAGYE. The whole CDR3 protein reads CAIRPDRAGYEQYF.

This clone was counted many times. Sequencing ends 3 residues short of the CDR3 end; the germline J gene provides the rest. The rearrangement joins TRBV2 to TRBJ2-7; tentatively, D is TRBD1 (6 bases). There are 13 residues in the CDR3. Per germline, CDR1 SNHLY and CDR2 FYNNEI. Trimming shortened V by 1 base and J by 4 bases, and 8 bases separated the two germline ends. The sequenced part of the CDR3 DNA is TGTGCCAGCAGTGAAGGGACAGCTTACGAG. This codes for CASSEGTAYE. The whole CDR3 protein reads CASSEGTAYEQYF.

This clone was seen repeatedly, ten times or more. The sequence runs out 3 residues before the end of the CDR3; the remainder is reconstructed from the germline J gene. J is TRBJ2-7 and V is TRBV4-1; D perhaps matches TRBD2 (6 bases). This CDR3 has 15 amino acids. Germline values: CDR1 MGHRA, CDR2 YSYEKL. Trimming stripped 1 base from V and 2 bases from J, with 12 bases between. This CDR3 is CASSQGLAVTYEQYF. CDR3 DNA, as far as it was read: TGCGCCAGCAGCCAAGGGTTAGCGGTAACCTACGAG.

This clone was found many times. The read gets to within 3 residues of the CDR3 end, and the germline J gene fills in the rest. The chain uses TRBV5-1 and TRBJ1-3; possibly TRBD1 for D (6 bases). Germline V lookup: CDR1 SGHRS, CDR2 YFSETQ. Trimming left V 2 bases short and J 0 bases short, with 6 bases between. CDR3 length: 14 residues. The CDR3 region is CASSLQGSGNTIYF. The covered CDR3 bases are TGCGCCAGCAGCTTACAGGGCTCTGGAAACACC. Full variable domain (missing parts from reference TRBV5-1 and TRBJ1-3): KAGVTQTPRYLIKTRGQQVTLSCSPISGHRSVSWYQQTPGQGLQFLFEYFSETQRNKGNFPGRFSGRQFSNSRSEMNVSTLELGDSALYLCASSLQGSGNTIYFGEGSWLTVV.

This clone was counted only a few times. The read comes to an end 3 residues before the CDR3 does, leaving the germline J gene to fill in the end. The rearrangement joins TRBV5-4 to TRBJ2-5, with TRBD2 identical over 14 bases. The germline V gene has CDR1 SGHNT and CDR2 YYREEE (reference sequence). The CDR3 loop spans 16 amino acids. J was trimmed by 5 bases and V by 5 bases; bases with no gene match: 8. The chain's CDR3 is CASRRGTSGSEETQYF. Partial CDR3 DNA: TGTGCCAGCAGACGTGGGACTAGCGGGAGCGAGGAGACC. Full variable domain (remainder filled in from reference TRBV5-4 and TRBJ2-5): ETGVTQSPTHLIKTRGQQVTLRCSSQSGHNTVSWYQQALGQGPQFIFQYYREEENGRGNFPPRFSGLQFPNYSSELNVNALELDDSALYLCASRRGTSGSEETQYFGPGTRLLVL.

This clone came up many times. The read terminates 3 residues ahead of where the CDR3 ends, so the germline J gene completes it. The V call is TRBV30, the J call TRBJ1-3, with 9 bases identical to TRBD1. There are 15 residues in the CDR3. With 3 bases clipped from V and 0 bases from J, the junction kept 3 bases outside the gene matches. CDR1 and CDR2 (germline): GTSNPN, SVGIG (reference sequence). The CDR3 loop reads CAWRADRGSGNTIYF. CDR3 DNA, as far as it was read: TGTGCCTGGAGAGCGGACAGGGGCTCTGGAAACACC.

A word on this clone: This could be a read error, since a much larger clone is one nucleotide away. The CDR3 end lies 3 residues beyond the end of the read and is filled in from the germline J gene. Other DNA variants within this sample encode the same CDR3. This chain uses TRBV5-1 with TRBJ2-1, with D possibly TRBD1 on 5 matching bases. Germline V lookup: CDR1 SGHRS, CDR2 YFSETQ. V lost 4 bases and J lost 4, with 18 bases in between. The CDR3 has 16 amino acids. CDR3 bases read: TGCGCCAGCAGCCTGAGACGACAGTTGGTTTACAATGAG. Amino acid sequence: CASSLRRQLVYNE. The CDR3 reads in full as CASSLRRQLVYNEQFF.

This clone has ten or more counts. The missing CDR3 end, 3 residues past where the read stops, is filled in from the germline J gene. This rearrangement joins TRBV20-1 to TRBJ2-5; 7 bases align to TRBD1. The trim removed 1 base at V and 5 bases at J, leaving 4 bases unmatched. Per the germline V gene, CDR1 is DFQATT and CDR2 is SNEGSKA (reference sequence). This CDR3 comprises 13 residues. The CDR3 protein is CSARGTGGETQYF. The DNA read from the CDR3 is TGCAGTGCTAGAGGGACAGGTGGGGAGACC.

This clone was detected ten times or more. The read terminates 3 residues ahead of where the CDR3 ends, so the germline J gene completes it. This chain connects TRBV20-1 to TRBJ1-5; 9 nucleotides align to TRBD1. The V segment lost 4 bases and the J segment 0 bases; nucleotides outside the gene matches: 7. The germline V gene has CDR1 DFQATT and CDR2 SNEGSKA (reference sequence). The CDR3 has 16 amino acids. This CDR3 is CSAMGQGGLSNQPQHF. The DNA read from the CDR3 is TGCAGTGCTATGGGACAGGGAGGTCTTAGCAATCAGCCC.

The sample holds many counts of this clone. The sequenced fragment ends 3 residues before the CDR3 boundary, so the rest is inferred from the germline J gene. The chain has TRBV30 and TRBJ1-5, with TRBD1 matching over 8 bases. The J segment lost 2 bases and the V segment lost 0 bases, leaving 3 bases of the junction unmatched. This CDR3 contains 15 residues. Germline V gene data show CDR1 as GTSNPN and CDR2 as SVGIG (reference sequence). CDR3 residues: CAWSVGQGGNQPQHF. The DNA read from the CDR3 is TGTGCCTGGAGTGTAGGACAGGGAGGCAATCAGCCC.